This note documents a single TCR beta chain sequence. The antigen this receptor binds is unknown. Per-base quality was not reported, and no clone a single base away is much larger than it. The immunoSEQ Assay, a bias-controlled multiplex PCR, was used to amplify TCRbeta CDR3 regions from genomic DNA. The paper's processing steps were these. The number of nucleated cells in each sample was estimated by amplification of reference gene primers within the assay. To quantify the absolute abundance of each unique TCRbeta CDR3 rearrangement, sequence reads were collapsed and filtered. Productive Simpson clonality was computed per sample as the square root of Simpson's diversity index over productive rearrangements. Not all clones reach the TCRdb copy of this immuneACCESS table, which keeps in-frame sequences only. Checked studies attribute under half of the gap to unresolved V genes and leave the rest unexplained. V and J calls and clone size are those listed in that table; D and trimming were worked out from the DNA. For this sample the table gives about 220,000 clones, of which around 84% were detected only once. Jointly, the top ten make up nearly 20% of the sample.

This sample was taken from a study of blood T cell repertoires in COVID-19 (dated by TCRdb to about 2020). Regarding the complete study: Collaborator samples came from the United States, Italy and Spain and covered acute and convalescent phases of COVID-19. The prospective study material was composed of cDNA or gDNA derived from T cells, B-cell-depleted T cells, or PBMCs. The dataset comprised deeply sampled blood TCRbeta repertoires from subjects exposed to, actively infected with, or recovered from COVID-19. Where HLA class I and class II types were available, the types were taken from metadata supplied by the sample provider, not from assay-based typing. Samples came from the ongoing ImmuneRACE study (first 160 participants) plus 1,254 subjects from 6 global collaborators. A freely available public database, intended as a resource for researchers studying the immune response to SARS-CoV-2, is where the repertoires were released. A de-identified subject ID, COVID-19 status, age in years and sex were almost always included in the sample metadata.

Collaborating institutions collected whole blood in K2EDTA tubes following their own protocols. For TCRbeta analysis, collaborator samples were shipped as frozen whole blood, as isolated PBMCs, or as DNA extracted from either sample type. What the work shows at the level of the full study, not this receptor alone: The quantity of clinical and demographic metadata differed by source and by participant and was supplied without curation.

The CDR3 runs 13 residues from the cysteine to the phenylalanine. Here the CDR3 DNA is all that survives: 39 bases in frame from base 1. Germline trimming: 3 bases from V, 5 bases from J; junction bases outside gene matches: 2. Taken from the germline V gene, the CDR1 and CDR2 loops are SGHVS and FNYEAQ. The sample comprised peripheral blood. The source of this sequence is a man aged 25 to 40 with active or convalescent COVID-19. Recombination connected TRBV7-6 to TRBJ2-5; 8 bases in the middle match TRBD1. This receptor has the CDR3 CASSLDRVETQYF. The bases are TGTGCCAGCAGCTTGGACAGGGTTGAGACCCAGTACTTC.